This T cell receptor beta chain was sequenced for a study of blood T cell repertoires in COVID-19. In the study overall: Samples representing acute and convalescent COVID-19 were sourced from the United States, Italy and Spain.

In the source study's methods: Estimated nucleated cell counts came from reference gene primer amplification. Some clones are missing from TCRdb's copy, which holds only in-frame ones; the method was immunoSEQ multiplex PCR. V, J and clone size reflect that table, while D and trimming were determined from the DNA. The table records 300,000 to 400,000 clones, 86% of them present only once. The CDR3 is 13 amino acids. Trimming stripped 2 bases from V and 7 bases from J, with 12 bases between. Per germline, CDR1 SEHNR and CDR2 FQNEAQ (reference sequence). V is TRBV7-9 and J is TRBJ2-7; unclear D gene. The sequence was obtained from an older woman with COVID-19, enrolled during active disease. The sample consisted of peripheral blood. The DNA of the CDR3 is TGTGCCAGCAGCTTAAACCCTACGAGTGAGCAGTACTTC. This sequence encodes CASSLNPTSEQYF.